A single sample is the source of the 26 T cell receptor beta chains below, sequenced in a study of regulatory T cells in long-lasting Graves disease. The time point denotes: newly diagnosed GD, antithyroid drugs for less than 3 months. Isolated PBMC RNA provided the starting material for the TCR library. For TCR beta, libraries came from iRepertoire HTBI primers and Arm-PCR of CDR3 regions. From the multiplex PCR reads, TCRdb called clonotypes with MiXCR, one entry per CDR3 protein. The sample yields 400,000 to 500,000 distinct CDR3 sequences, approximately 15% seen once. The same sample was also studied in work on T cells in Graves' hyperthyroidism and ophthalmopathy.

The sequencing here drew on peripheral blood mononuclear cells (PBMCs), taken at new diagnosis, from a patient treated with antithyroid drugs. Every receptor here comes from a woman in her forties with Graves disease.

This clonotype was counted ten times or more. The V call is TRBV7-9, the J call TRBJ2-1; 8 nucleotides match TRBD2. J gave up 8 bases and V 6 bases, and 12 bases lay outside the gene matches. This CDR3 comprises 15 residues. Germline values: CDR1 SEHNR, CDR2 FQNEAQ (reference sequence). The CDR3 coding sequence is TGTGCCAGCAGGTTGGGGGGACTAGTAGTTGATGAGCAGTTCTTC. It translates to CASRLGGLVVDEQFF.

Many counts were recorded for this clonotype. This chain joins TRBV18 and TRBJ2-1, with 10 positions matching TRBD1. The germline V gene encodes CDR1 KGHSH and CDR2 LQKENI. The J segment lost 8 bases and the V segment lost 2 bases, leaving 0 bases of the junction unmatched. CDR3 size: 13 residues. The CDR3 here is CASSPGTGDEQFF. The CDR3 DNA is TGTGCCAGCTCACCAGGGACAGGGGATGAGCAGTTCTTC.

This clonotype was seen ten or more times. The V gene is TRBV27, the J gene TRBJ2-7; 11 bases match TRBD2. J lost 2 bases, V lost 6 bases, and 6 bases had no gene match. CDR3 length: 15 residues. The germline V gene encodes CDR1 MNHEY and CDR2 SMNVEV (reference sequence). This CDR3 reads CASRFGLAGTYEQYF. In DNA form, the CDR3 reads TGTGCCAGCAGGTTCGGACTAGCGGGCACCTACGAGCAGTACTTC.

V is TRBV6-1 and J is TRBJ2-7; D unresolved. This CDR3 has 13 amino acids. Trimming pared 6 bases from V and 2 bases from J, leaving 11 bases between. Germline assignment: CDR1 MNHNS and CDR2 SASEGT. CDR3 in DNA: TGTGCCAGCAGCAGTGGCGAGACCTACGAGCAGTACTTC. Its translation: CASSSGETYEQYF.

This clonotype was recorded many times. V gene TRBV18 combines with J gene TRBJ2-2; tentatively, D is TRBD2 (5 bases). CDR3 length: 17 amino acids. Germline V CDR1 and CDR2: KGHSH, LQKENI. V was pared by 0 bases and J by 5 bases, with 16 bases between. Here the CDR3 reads CASSPPRGRRRTGELFF. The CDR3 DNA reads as TGTGCCAGCTCACCACCCCGAGGCAGGAGGAGAACCGGGGAGCTGTTTTTT.

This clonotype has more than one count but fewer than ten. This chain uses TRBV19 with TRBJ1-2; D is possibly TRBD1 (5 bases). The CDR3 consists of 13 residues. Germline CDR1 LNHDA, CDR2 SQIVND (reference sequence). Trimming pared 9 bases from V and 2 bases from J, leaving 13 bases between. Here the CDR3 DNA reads TGTGCCAGCGAGGGGAGGGAAAACTATGGCTACACCTTC. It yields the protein CASEGRENYGYTF. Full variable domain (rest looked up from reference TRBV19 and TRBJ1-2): DGGITQSPKYLFRKEGQNVTLSCEQNLNHDAMYWYRQDPGQGLRLIYYSQIVNDFQKGDIAEGYSVSREKKESFPLTVTSAQKNPTAFYLCASEGRENYGYTFGSGTRLTVV.

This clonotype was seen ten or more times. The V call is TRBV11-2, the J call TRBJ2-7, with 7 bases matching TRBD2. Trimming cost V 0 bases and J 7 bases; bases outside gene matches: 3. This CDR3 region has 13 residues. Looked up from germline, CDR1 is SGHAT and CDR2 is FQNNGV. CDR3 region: CASSLEAGIEQYF. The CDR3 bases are TGTGCCAGCAGCTTAGAAGCGGGAATAGAGCAGTACTTC.

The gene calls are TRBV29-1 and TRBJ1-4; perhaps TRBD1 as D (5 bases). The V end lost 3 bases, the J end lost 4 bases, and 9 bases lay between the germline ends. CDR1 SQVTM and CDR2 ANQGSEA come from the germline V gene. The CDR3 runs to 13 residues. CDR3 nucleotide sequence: TGCAGCGTTGAGGGGACGGGTAATGAAAAACTGTTTTTT. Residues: CSVEGTGNEKLFF.

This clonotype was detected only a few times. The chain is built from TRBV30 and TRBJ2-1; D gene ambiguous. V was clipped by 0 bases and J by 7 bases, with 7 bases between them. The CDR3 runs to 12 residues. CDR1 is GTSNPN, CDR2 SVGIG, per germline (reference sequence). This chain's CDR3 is CAWSVLPNEQFF. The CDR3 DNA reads TGTGCCTGGAGTGTACTTCCGAATGAGCAGTTCTTC.

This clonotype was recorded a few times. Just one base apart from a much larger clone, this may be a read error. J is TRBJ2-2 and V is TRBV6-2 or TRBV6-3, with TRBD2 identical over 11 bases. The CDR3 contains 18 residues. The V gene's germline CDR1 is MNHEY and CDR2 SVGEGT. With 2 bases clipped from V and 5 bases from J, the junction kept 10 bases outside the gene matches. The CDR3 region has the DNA TGTGCCAGCAGTTACAGGGAACTAGCGGGAGCTTTAACCGGGGAGCTGTTTTTT. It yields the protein CASSYRELAGALTGELFF.

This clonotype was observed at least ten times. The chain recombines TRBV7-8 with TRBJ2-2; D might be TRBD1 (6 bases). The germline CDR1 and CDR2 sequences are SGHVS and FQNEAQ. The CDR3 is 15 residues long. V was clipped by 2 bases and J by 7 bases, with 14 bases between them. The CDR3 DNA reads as TGTGCCAGCAGCTTATTTACAGGGTATAGCGGGGAGCTGTTTTTT. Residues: CASSLFTGYSGELFF.

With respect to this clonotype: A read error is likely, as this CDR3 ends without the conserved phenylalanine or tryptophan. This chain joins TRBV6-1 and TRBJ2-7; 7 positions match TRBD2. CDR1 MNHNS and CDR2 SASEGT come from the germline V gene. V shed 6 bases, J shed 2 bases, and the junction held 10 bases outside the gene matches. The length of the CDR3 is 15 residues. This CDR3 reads CASSLHASGAYEQYL. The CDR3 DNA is TGTGCCAGCAGCCTCCACGCTAGCGGTGCCTACGAGCAGTACCTC.

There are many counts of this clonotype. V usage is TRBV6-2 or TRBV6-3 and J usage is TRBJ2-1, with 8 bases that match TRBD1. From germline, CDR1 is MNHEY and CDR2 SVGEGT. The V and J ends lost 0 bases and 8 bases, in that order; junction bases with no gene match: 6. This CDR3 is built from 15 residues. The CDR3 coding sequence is TGTGCCAGCAGTTACTCGGGAGGACAGGGAGATGAGCAGTTCTTC. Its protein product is CASSYSGGQGDEQFF.

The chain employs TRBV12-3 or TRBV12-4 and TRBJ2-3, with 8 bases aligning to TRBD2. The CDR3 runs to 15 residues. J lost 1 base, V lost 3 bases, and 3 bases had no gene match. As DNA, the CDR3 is TGTGCCAGCAGTTTTTCGGGGGGGCGCACAGATACGCAGTATTTT. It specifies CASSFSGGRTDTQYF.

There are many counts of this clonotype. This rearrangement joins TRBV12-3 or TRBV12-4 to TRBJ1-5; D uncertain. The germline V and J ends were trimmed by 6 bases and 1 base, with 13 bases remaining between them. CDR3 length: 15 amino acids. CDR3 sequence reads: CASRLTLDSNQPQHF. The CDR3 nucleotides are TGTGCCAGCAGACTCACCTTGGACAGCAATCAGCCCCAGCATTTT.

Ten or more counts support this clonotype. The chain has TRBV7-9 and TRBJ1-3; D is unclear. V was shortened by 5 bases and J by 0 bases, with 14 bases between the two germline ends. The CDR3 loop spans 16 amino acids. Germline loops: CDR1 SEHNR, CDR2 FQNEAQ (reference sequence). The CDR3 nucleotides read TGTGCCAGCAGCCATGGACGTGGTGACTCTGGAAACACCATATATTTT. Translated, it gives CASSHGRGDSGNTIYF. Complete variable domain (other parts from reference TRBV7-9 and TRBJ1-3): DTGVSQNPRHKITKRGQNVTFRCDPISEHNRLYWYRQTLGQGPEFLTYFQNEAQLEKSRLLSDRFSAERPKGSFSTLEIQRTEQGDSAMYLCASSHGRGDSGNTIYFGEGSWLTVV.

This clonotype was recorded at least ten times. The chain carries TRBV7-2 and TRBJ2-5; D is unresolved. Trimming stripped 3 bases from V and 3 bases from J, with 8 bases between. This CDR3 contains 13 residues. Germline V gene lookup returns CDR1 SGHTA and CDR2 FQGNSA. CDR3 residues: CASSFYSKETQYF. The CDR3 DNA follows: TGTGCCAGCAGCTTTTACAGTAAAGAGACCCAGTACTTC.

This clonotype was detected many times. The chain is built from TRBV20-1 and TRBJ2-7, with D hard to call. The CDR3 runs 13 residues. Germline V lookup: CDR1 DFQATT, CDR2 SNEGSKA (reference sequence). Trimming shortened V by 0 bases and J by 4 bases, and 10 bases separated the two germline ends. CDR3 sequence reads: CSARDRHTYEQYF. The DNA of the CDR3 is TGCAGTGCTAGAGATAGGCACACTTACGAGCAGTACTTC.

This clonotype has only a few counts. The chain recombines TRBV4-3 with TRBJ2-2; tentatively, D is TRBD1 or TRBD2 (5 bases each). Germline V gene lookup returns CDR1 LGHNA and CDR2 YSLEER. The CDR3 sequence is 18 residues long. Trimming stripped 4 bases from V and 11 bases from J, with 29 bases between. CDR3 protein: CASSPRAARAITPGELFF. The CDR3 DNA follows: TGCGCCAGCAGCCCAAGGGCGGCCAGGGCTATTACACCGGGAGAGCTGTTTTTT.

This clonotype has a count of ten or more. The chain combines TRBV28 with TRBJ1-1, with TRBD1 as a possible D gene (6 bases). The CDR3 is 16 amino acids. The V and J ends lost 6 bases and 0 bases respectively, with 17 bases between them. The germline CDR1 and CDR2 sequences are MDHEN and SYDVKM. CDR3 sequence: CASSPSGGPLNTEAFF. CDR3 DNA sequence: TGTGCCAGCAGCCCTTCGGGGGGGCCACTGAACACTGAAGCTTTCTTT.

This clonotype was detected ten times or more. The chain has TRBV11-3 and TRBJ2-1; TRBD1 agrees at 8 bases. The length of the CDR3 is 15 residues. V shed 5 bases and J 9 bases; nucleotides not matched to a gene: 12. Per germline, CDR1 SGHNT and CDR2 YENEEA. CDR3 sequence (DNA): TGTGCCAGCAGCATCGACAGGGGAAACACGATTGAGCAGTTCTTC. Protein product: CASSIDRGNTIEQFF.

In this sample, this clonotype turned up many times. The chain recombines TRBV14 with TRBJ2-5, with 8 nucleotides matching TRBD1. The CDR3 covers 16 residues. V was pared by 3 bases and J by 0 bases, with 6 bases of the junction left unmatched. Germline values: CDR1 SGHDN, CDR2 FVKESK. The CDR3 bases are TGTGCCAGCAGCCAGGCGGACAGGGAGTACCAAGAGACCCAGTACTTC. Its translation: CASSQADREYQETQYF. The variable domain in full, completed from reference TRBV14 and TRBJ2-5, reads EAGVTQFPSHSVIEKGQTVTLRCDPISGHDNLYWYRRVMGKEIKFLLHFVKESKQDESGMPNNRFLAERTGGTYSTLKVQPAELEDSGVYFCASSQADREYQETQYFGPGTRLLVL.

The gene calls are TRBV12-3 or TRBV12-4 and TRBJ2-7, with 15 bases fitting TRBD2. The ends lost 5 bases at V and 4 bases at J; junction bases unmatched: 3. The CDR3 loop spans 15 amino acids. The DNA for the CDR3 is TGTGCCAGCAGTCGGACTAGCGGGAGGGTATACGAGCAGTACTTC. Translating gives CASSRTSGRVYEQYF.

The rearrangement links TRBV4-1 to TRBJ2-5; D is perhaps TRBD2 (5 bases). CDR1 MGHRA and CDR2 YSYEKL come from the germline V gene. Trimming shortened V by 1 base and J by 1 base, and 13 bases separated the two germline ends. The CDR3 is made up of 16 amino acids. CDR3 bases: TGCGCCAGCAGCCAAGTGGGTCCGAGCGGCCAAGAGACCCAGTACTTC. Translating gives CASSQVGPSGQETQYF.

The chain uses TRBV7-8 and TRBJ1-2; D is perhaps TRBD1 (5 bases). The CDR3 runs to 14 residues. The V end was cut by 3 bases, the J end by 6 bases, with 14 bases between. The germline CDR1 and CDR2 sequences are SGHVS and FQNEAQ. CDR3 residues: CASSLTREGNGYTF. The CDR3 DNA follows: TGTGCCAGCAGCTTGACGCGGGAGGGGAATGGCTACACCTTC.

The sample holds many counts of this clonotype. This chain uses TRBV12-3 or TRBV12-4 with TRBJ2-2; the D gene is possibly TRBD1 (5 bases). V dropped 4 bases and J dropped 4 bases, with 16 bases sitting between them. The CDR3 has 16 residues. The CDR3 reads CASSSRVYASTGELFF. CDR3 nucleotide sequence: TGTGCCAGCAGTTCCAGGGTATATGCTAGCACCGGGGAGCTGTTTTTT.